The 26 T cell receptor beta chains below come from one sample, sequenced in a study of control samples from healthy donors and cancer patients. Data came from immunoSEQ multiplex PCR; TCRdb stores just in-frame clones and leaves some out. The repertoire holds 80,000 to 100,000 clones, roughly three quarters seen once, with over 9.5% in the top ten. Sequencing used blood. The receptors stem from a woman in her twenties or thirties in good health.

The genes are TRBV5-6 and TRBJ2-3; a possible D gene is TRBD1 (6 bases). The CDR3 has 17 residues. V shed 3 bases and J shed 1 base, with 18 bases lying between them. Germline V gives CDR1 SGHDT, CDR2 YYEEEE. CDR3 region: CASSSKYRVWGTDTQYF. The CDR3 DNA reads TGTGCCAGCAGCTCGAAATACAGGGTATGGGGCACAGATACGCAGTATTTT.

V and J are TRBV7-6 and TRBJ2-5, with 10 bases matching TRBD2. The CDR3 runs to 18 residues. Germline V gives CDR1 SGHVS, CDR2 FNYEAQ. V dropped 1 base and J dropped 3; count of bases not matched to a gene: 11. This chain's CDR3 is CASSLVPPSGGIKETQYF. DNA for the CDR3: TGTGCCAGCAGCTTAGTGCCCCCTAGCGGGGGCATCAAAGAGACCCAGTACTTC.

This chain connects TRBV15 to TRBJ2-3; perhaps TRBD2 as D (6 bases). The CDR3 runs 19 residues. CDR1 and CDR2 (germline): LNHNV, YYDKDF (reference sequence). V shed 3 bases and J shed 2 bases, with 24 bases lying between them. CDR3 sequence reads: CATSRGIGFSGPTTDTQYF. The CDR3 DNA reads as TGTGCCACCAGCAGGGGGATCGGGTTTAGCGGCCCGACCACAGATACGCAGTATTTT. Filled out from reference TRBV15 and TRBJ2-3, the complete variable domain reads DAMVIQNPRYQVTQFGKPVTLSCSQTLNHNVMYWYQQKSSQAPKLLFHYYDKDFNNEADTPDNFQSRRPNTSFCFLDIRSPGLGDTAMYLCATSRGIGFSGPTTDTQYFGPGTRLTVL.

The chain employs TRBV2 and TRBJ2-3; 9 nucleotides align to TRBD2. This CDR3 comprises 12 residues. Germline CDR1 reads SNHLY; CDR2 reads FYNNEI. The V gene end was trimmed by 6 bases and the J gene end by 14 bases; junction bases not matched to a gene: 9. The CDR3 loop is CASRVAGVWLYF. The CDR3 region has the DNA TGTGCCAGCAGAGTAGCGGGGGTCTGGTTGTATTTT.

The V gene is TRBV18, the J gene TRBJ2-1; D is undetermined. CDR3 length equals 12 residues. Germline CDR1 is KGHSH and CDR2 is LQKENI. The V end was cut by 1 base, the J end by 10 bases, with 8 bases between. CDR3 region: CASSPQKGEQFF. The CDR3 DNA is TGTGCCAGCTCACCACAGAAGGGCGAGCAGTTCTTC.

This chain uses TRBV19 with TRBJ1-5, with D uncertain. The CDR3 consists of 14 residues. Germline CDR1 is LNHDA and CDR2 is SQIVND (reference sequence). Trimming stripped 3 bases from V and 3 bases from J, with 9 bases between. DNA of the CDR3: TGTGCCAGTAGTATCTCCCGGACCAATCAGCCCCAGCATTTT. Translation: CASSISRTNQPQHF.

The chain employs TRBV10-3 and TRBJ2-2, with TRBD1 as a possible D gene (5 bases). CDR3 length equals 13 residues. V was cut by 6 bases and J by 4 bases, with 9 bases left in between. Germline lookup yields CDR1 ENHRY and CDR2 SYGVKD. The CDR3 DNA sequence: TGTGCCATCAGAGAGACAGTCACCGGGGAGCTGTTTTTT. This translates into CAIRETVTGELFF.

Concerning this clone itself: The junction differs from germline at one of its ends, possibly a read error. The chain carries TRBV7-9 and TRBJ2-1; weak D call: TRBD2 (6 bases). This CDR3 contains 12 residues. Germline values: CDR1 SEHNR, CDR2 FQNEAQ (reference sequence). CDR3 sequence: CASSLARGTPLF. The CDR3, as DNA: TGTGCCAGCAGCTTAGCCCGCGGGACTCCGCTCTTC.

The V and J genes are TRBV7-2 and TRBJ2-7; no clear D. This CDR3 has 13 amino acids. Germline CDR1 and CDR2: SGHTA and FQGNSA. The germline V and J ends were trimmed by 5 bases and 0 bases, with 8 bases remaining between them. CDR3: CASSPRRSYEQYF. CDR3 nucleotides: TGTGCCAGCAGCCCGCGGCGCTCCTACGAGCAGTACTTC. Complete variable domain (other parts from reference TRBV7-2 and TRBJ2-7): GAGVSQSPSNKVTEKGKDVELRCDPISGHTALYWYRQSLGQGLEFLIYFQGNSAPDKSGLPSDRFSAERTGGSVSTLTIQRTQQEDSAVYLCASSPRRSYEQYFGPGTRLTVT.

The V and J genes are TRBV4-3 and TRBJ2-7; TRBD1 aligns across 8 bases. CDR1 LGHNA and CDR2 YSLEER come from the germline V gene. The CDR3 has 16 amino acids. Trimming took 2 bases from V and 5 from J; bases not matched to a gene: 11. CDR3 in amino acids: CASSQNYRGVSDEQYF. CDR3 sequence (DNA): TGCGCCAGCAGCCAAAACTACAGGGGGGTCAGCGACGAGCAGTACTTC.

The chain employs TRBV19 and TRBJ1-1, with TRBD1 as a possible D gene (5 bases). The CDR3 runs to 14 residues. V lost 2 bases and J 2 bases, leaving 9 bases between the germline ends. Germline CDR1 LNHDA, CDR2 SQIVND (reference sequence). The CDR3 coding sequence is TGTGCCAGTAGTATAAGAGGGGTTAACACTGAAGCTTTCTTT. Its translation is CASSIRGVNTEAFF.

The V call is TRBV7-8, the J call TRBJ1-3, with D tentatively TRBD1 (5 bases). Germline V lookup: CDR1 SGHVS, CDR2 FQNEAQ. V gave up 1 base and J gave up 3 bases, with 7 bases separating them. The CDR3 is 14 amino acids. CDR3: CASSLDGGGNTIYF. DNA for the CDR3: TGTGCCAGCAGCTTAGACGGGGGTGGAAACACCATATATTTT.

This clone has more than one count but fewer than ten. The chain couples TRBV30 to TRBJ2-2; the D is unclear. Germline CDR1 reads GTSNPN; CDR2 reads SVGIG (reference sequence). Trimming took 1 base from V and 7 from J, leaving 7 bases between them. CDR3 length: 12 residues. The CDR3 DNA sequence: TGTGCCTGGAGTGAGATCCGCGGGGAGCTGTTTTTT. It encodes CAWSEIRGELFF.

This chain joins TRBV7-2 and TRBJ2-7, with TRBD2 matching over 13 bases. V lost 5 bases, J lost 4 bases, and 11 bases stayed unmatched. CDR3 length: 17 residues. Per the germline V gene, CDR1 is SGHTA and CDR2 is FQGNSA. The CDR3 region has the DNA TGTGCCAGCAGCCGTACTAGCGGGGGGGCCAAGAATTACGAGCAGTACTTC. Amino acids: CASSRTSGGAKNYEQYF. Using reference TRBV7-2 and TRBJ2-7 for the parts outside the CDR3, the full variable domain is GAGVSQSPSNKVTEKGKDVELRCDPISGHTALYWYRQSLGQGLEFLIYFQGNSAPDKSGLPSDRFSAERTGGSVSTLTIQRTQQEDSAVYLCASSRTSGGAKNYEQYFGPGTRLTVT.

The genes are TRBV11-2 and TRBJ2-5; D assignment may be TRBD1 or TRBD2 (5 bases each). Germline lookup yields CDR1 SGHAT and CDR2 FQNNGV. The CDR3 length is 17 residues. Trimming shortened V by 0 bases and J by 5 bases, and 19 bases separated the two germline ends. The CDR3 loop is CASSLEGRFGAAETQYF. The CDR3 bases are TGTGCCAGCAGCTTAGAGGGGCGGTTCGGAGCGGCGGAGACCCAGTACTTC.

The chain carries TRBV6-2 or TRBV6-3 and TRBJ1-2; the match to TRBD1 covers 10 bases. The germline gives CDR1 MNHEY, CDR2 SVGEGT. The J segment lost 8 bases and the V segment lost 2 bases, leaving 5 bases of the junction unmatched. The CDR3 spans 14 residues. The CDR3 here is CASSYVTGGRGYTF. For the CDR3, the DNA is TGTGCCAGCAGTTACGTGACAGGGGGCAGAGGCTACACCTTC.

This chain links TRBV6-6 with TRBJ1-1, with 9 nucleotides matching TRBD1. CDR1 is MNHNY, CDR2 SVGAGI, per germline (reference sequence). Trimming removed 2 bases from V and 4 bases from J; junction bases left unmatched: 2. The length of the CDR3 is 14 residues. CDR3 in amino acids: CASSYPTGGTEAFF. The CDR3 DNA reads as TGTGCCAGCAGTTACCCGACAGGGGGCACTGAAGCTTTCTTT.

V usage is TRBV9 and J usage is TRBJ2-1; the D gene could be TRBD1 or TRBD2 (5 bases each). The CDR3 is made up of 12 amino acids. The V gene lost 3 bases and the J gene lost 10 bases, with 11 bases spanning the gap. Per the germline V gene, CDR1 is SGDLS and CDR2 is YYNGEE. CDR3 coding DNA: TGTGCCAGCAGCGCATTTCGGGGCGAGCAGTTCTTC. Translation: CASSAFRGEQFF.

This rearrangement joins TRBV5-1 to TRBJ2-7, with 7 bases fitting TRBD1. CDR1 and CDR2 from the germline V gene are SGHRS and YFSETQ. The CDR3 spans 16 residues. J gave up 1 base and V 4 bases, and 11 bases lay outside the gene matches. The DNA of the CDR3 is TGCGCCAGCAGCCCTACCACCGGGACAGCTTCCTACGAGCAGTACTTC. Protein product: CASSPTTGTASYEQYF. Looking up the rest from reference TRBV5-1 and TRBJ2-7 gives the full variable domain: KAGVTQTPRYLIKTRGQQVTLSCSPISGHRSVSWYQQTPGQGLQFLFEYFSETQRNKGNFPGRFSGRQFSNSRSEMNVSTLELGDSALYLCASSPTTGTASYEQYFGPGTRLTVT.

This clone was seen just once. This chain uses TRBV3-1 (or the pseudogene TRBV3-2) with TRBJ2-3; D possibly uses TRBD1 or TRBD2 (7 bases each). Between the trimmed V and J ends, which lost 5 bases and 3 bases, there was a span of 15 bases. The germline V gene encodes CDR1 LGHDT and CDR2 YNNKEL (reference sequence). This CDR3 region has 15 residues. CDR3 in amino acids: CASSTTGEGTDTQYF. DNA of the CDR3: TGTGCCAGCAGCACCACAGGGGAGGGGACAGATACGCAGTATTTT.

Here the CDR3 reads CASSPRGLPATYEQYF. CDR3 DNA sequence: TGTGCCAGCAGCCCCAGGGGACTCCCCGCCACCTACGAGCAGTACTTC. This chain joins TRBV14 and TRBJ2-7; possibly TRBD1 or TRBD2 for D (6 bases each). The CDR3 covers 16 residues. Germline V gene sequence: CDR1 SGHDN, CDR2 FVKESK. V was pared by 4 bases and J by 2 bases, with 18 bases between.

This clone was counted a single time. The V and J genes are TRBV6-5 and TRBJ1-5; 7 nucleotides align to TRBD1. The V gene end was trimmed by 8 bases and the J gene end by 1 base; junction bases not matched to a gene: 2. CDR1 is MNHEY, CDR2 SVGAGI, per germline. CDR3 length: 13 amino acids. This CDR3 reads CASLGQSNQPQHF. Written as DNA, the CDR3 is TGTGCCAGCCTGGGACAGAGCAATCAGCCCCAGCATTTT.

This sequence joins TRBV13 and TRBJ1-1; TRBD1 aligns across 7 bases. This CDR3 is built from 13 residues. The germline V gene has CDR1 PRHDT and CDR2 FYEKMQ (reference sequence). Trimming took 5 bases from V and 5 from J; bases not matched to a gene: 5. The CDR3 reads CASSPRQGTEAFF. CDR3 coding DNA: TGTGCCAGCAGCCCCAGACAGGGAACTGAAGCTTTCTTT.

The gene calls are TRBV5-1 and TRBJ1-1; D call uncertain. Germline CDR1 SGHRS, CDR2 YFSETQ. The CDR3 is 14 residues long. The V gene lost 4 bases and the J gene lost 5 bases, with 15 bases spanning the gap. The CDR3 DNA follows: TGCGCCAGCAGCACCTTGGGTGCTAAGACTGAAGCTTTCTTT. This encodes CASSTLGAKTEAFF.

The chain links TRBV21-1 to TRBJ1-6. TRBV21-1 is termed a pseudogene. The CDR3 has 16 residues. The CDR3 loop is CASSKEGGPYNSPLHF. In nucleotides, the CDR3 is TGTGCCAGCAGCAAAGAGGGTGGGCCTTATAATTCACCCCTCCACTTT.

CDR3 DNA: TGCGCCAGCAGCATGGGACTAGCGGGGGGAGAGACCCAGTACTTC. This gives the protein CASSMGLAGGETQYF. The chain carries TRBV5-1 and TRBJ2-5; 15 positions match TRBD2. The CDR3 has 15 amino acids. V was clipped by 4 bases and J by 4 bases; unmatched bases: 2. Germline V gene lookup returns CDR1 SGHRS and CDR2 YFSETQ.